The 32 T cell receptor beta chains reported below all come from one sample, sequenced in a study of CD8 T cells in ankylosing spondylitis. In TCRdb, the 5' RACE reads were re-called with MiXCR into one record per CDR3 protein. Here the sample spans around 10,000 distinct CDR3 sequences, around 6% being singletons. The sequenced sample was blood, either unsorted or a sorted T cell fraction (not recorded which). The receptors stem from a female donor with ankylosing spondylitis or in good health (not recorded which).

At least ten counts were recorded for this clonotype. This sequence joins TRBV9 and TRBJ2-5; TRBD2 aligns across 8 bases. The CDR3 is 15 amino acids. Looked up from germline, CDR1 is SGDLS and CDR2 is YYNGEE. V shed 4 bases and J 4 bases; nucleotides not matched to a gene: 9. CDR3 region: CASSPRVAGPETQYF. CDR3 DNA sequence: TGTGCCAGCAGCCCCAGGGTAGCGGGACCAGAGACCCAGTACTTC.

The chain carries TRBV9 and TRBJ2-2, with 9 bases lining up with TRBD1. Trimming at V came to 7 bases and at J to 1 base, leaving 2 bases not matched to a gene. The germline gives CDR1 SGDLS, CDR2 YYNGEE. The CDR3 covers 14 residues. The CDR3 nucleotides read TGTGCCAGCGCGGGACAGGGGAACACCGGGGAGCTGTTTTTT. It specifies CASAGQGNTGELFF.

This clonotype was counted many times. V and J are TRBV9 and TRBJ2-7, with a weak D call TRBD1 (6 bases). The CDR3 runs to 14 residues. CDR1 SGDLS and CDR2 YYNGEE come from the germline V gene. The V and J ends lost 2 bases and 5 bases respectively, with 14 bases between them. CDR3 sequence: CASSVSTGTDEQYF. DNA for the CDR3: TGTGCCAGCAGCGTTTCTACAGGGACCGACGAGCAGTACTTC.

There are many counts of this clonotype. The rearrangement links TRBV4-2 to TRBJ2-1; 14 bases line up with TRBD2. Germline V gene sequence: CDR1 LGHNA, CDR2 YNFKEQ. The junction had 3 bases not matched to a gene; V was cut back by 6 bases and J by 8 bases. This CDR3 has 14 amino acids. The CDR3 spells CASRTSGGADEQFF. The DNA for the CDR3 is TGTGCCAGCAGGACTAGCGGGGGGGCGGATGAGCAGTTCTTC.

This clonotype has a handful of counts. The chain employs TRBV9 and TRBJ2-6; possible D gene TRBD1, 6 bases. The CDR3 length is 18 residues. CDR1 is SGDLS, CDR2 YYNGEE, per germline. Deletions cut 3 bases from V and 0 bases from J, with 16 bases between. CDR3 sequence: CASSESQTGTSGANVLTF. The CDR3 DNA reads TGTGCCAGCAGCGAGTCGCAGACAGGTACCTCTGGGGCCAACGTCCTGACTTTC.

This clonotype occurred many times. The genes are TRBV9 and TRBJ2-4, with unresolved D. The V and J ends lost 3 bases and 8 bases respectively, with 12 bases between them. Germline V gene sequence: CDR1 SGDLS, CDR2 YYNGEE. The CDR3 is 13 residues long. In DNA form, the CDR3 reads TGTGCCAGCAGCGCCTTCAGTGGGGACATTCAGTACTTC. Protein sequence: CASSAFSGDIQYF.

This clonotype was counted ten times or more. The CDR3 loop reads CASSSYQGAPDTQYF. In DNA, the CDR3 is TGTGCCAGCAGCTCTTATCAGGGGGCCCCAGATACGCAGTATTTT. The J gene is TRBJ2-3, the V gene TRBV9; TRBD1 matches at 8 bases. Germline CDR1 is SGDLS and CDR2 is YYNGEE. The CDR3 loop spans 15 amino acids. J lost 4 bases, V lost 4 bases, and 8 bases had no gene match.

The chain recombines TRBV9 with TRBJ2-3; TRBD2 matches at 7 bases. This CDR3 is 18 amino acids long. The germline CDR1 and CDR2 sequences are SGDLS and YYNGEE. V dropped 0 bases and J dropped 1; count of bases not matched to a gene: 11. The CDR3 DNA reads as TGTGCCAGCAGCGTAGACGAGGGAGGGCCGGCAGGCACAGATACGCAGTATTTT. As protein: CASSVDEGGPAGTDTQYF.

This clonotype occurred many times. The rearrangement links TRBV9 to TRBJ2-1; TRBD2 aligns across 8 bases. The germline V gene has CDR1 SGDLS and CDR2 YYNGEE. The CDR3 totals 19 residues. V gave up 4 bases and J gave up 0 bases; unmatched junction bases: 15. The CDR3 DNA is TGTGCCAGCAGCACCCTTACCATAAGCGGGGGAAGCTCCTACAATGAGCAGTTCTTC. Encoded protein: CASSTLTISGGSSYNEQFF.

The chain is built from TRBV9 and TRBJ2-1; 7 positions agree with TRBD2. V dropped 4 bases and J dropped 3; count of bases not matched to a gene: 7. Per germline, CDR1 SGDLS and CDR2 YYNGEE. The CDR3 covers 15 residues. DNA of the CDR3: TGTGCCAGCAGCCCCGAGACTAGCTTCTACAATGAGCAGTTCTTC. Encoded protein: CASSPETSFYNEQFF.

In its sample, this clonotype was seen many times. The V call is TRBV9, the J call TRBJ2-1; D may be TRBD2 (6 bases). Trimming cost V 0 bases and J 9 bases, with 13 bases left between them. CDR1 is SGDLS, CDR2 YYNGEE, per germline. This CDR3 comprises 14 residues. The CDR3 spells CASSVGAGPIEQFF. CDR3 DNA sequence: TGTGCCAGCAGCGTAGGCGCGGGACCCATTGAGCAGTTCTTC.

This clonotype showed up many times. The chain joins TRBV9 to TRBJ2-2; D perhaps matches TRBD1 (6 bases). Trimming cost V 3 bases and J 4 bases, with 16 bases left between them. Per the germline V gene, CDR1 is SGDLS and CDR2 is YYNGEE. The length of the CDR3 is 16 residues. CDR3 DNA: TGTGCCAGCAGCGAACGGGAACAGGGTTCCACCGGGGAGCTGTTTTTT. Translated: CASSEREQGSTGELFF.

In this sample, this clonotype turned up many times. The chain employs TRBV9 and TRBJ2-1; D tentatively fits TRBD1 or TRBD2 (5 bases each). Trimming left V 7 bases short and J 0 bases short, with 14 bases between. The CDR3 is 15 amino acids. Germline CDR1 is SGDLS and CDR2 is YYNGEE. CDR3 residues: CASQGPGSSYNEQFF. In nucleotides, the CDR3 is TGTGCCAGCCAGGGTCCGGGAAGCTCCTACAATGAGCAGTTCTTC.

The chain joins TRBV9 to TRBJ2-1, with D hard to call. The CDR3 contains 16 residues. V lost 0 bases, J lost 3 bases, and 13 bases lay in between. Germline V gives CDR1 SGDLS, CDR2 YYNGEE. The chain's CDR3 is CASSVGASQLYNEQFF. As DNA, the CDR3 is TGTGCCAGCAGCGTAGGGGCTAGTCAACTCTACAATGAGCAGTTCTTC. Combining the CDR3 with reference TRBV9 and TRBJ2-1 gives the whole variable domain DSGVTQTPKHLITATGQRVTLRCSPRSGDLSVYWYQQSLDQGLQFLIQYYNGEERAKGNILERFSAQQFPDLHSELNLSSLELGDSALYFCASSVGASQLYNEQFFGPGTRLTVL.

This clonotype was seen ten or more times. The chain has TRBV9 and TRBJ2-2; no reliable D call. V was trimmed by 6 bases and J by 4 bases, leaving 7 bases between them. In germline, CDR1 is SGDLS, CDR2 YYNGEE. The length of the CDR3 is 12 residues. CDR3 nucleotide sequence: TGTGCCAGCATAGGCGGCACCGGGGAGCTGTTTTTT. This codes for CASIGGTGELFF.

This clonotype was seen repeatedly, ten times or more. The chain carries TRBV9 and TRBJ1-3; D not certain. CDR1 is SGDLS, CDR2 YYNGEE, per germline. Deletions cut 0 bases from V and 8 bases from J, with 6 bases between. CDR3 length equals 12 residues. CDR3 residues: CASSVEGHTIYF. The CDR3 coding sequence is TGTGCCAGCAGCGTAGAAGGACACACCATATATTTT.

There are a few counts of this clonotype. This chain uses TRBV9 with TRBJ2-1, with 10 nucleotides matching TRBD2. The CDR3 length is 16 residues. Germline V gene sequence: CDR1 SGDLS, CDR2 YYNGEE. The V segment lost 4 bases and the J segment 5 bases; nucleotides outside the gene matches: 9. In DNA, the CDR3 is TGTGCCAGCAGCCCCTTAGCGGGGGGAACCGACAATGAGCAGTTCTTC. Translation: CASSPLAGGTDNEQFF.

This clonotype was seen a handful of times. The gene calls are TRBV9 and TRBJ2-2, with 11 bases that match TRBD2. The CDR3 runs to 15 residues. V was pared by 0 bases and J by 6 bases, with 1 base of the junction left unmatched. The germline gives CDR1 SGDLS, CDR2 YYNGEE. This CDR3 is CASSVDSGRAGELFF. As DNA, the CDR3 is TGTGCCAGCAGCGTAGATAGCGGGAGGGCCGGGGAGCTGTTTTTT.

Ten or more counts support this clonotype. The chain combines TRBV9 with TRBJ1-2; 8 nucleotides match TRBD1. The CDR3 is 14 residues long. Germline V gene lookup returns CDR1 SGDLS and CDR2 YYNGEE. The junction had 5 bases not matched to a gene; V was cut back by 3 bases and J by 4 bases. CDR3 in amino acids: CASSAGQGIYGYTF. The DNA for the CDR3 is TGTGCCAGCAGCGCAGGACAGGGCATCTATGGCTACACCTTC.

This clonotype was seen many times. The chain has TRBV9 and TRBJ2-1, with TRBD2 matching 11 bases. The CDR3 covers 15 residues. The V segment lost 3 bases and the J segment 4 bases; nucleotides outside the gene matches: 3. CDR1 SGDLS and CDR2 YYNGEE come from the germline V gene. The CDR3: CASSETSGSYNEQFF. The DNA for the CDR3 is TGTGCCAGCAGCGAAACTAGCGGGAGTTACAATGAGCAGTTCTTC.

This clonotype appeared many times. The chain recombines TRBV9 with TRBJ2-2; unclear D gene. CDR1 and CDR2 (germline): SGDLS, YYNGEE. The CDR3 totals 12 residues. V gave up 1 base and J gave up 7 bases, with 5 bases separating them. As DNA, the CDR3 is TGTGCCAGCAGCGTAAGTCACGGGGAGCTGTTTTTT. Translated: CASSVSHGELFF.

This clonotype was observed many times. The junction shows a germline mismatch at one end, possibly a read error. The chain recombines TRBV9 with TRBJ2-7; either TRBD1 or TRBD2 may supply D (5 bases each). CDR1 and CDR2 from the germline V gene are SGDLS and YYNGEE. The CDR3 has 15 residues. In DNA form, the CDR3 reads TGTGCCAGCAGCCCTGGGGCGACAGACTACTCTGGCCTGCACTTC. Protein: CASSPGATDYSGLHF.

This clonotype came up many times. The chain recombines TRBV9 with TRBJ2-2, with TRBD1 matching over 8 bases. J was trimmed by 3 bases and V by 0 bases; bases with no gene match: 4. In germline, CDR1 is SGDLS, CDR2 YYNGEE. CDR3 size: 16 residues. Written as DNA, the CDR3 is TGTGCCAGCAGCGTAGATGGACAGGGCCACACCGGGGAGCTGTTTTTT. This gives the protein CASSVDGQGHTGELFF.

This clonotype has ten or more counts. The chain recombines TRBV9 with TRBJ2-1, with a weak D call TRBD2 (6 bases). Germline CDR1 and CDR2: SGDLS and YYNGEE. V gave up 0 bases and J gave up 13 bases, with 14 bases separating them. This CDR3 contains 13 residues. The CDR3 here is CASSVESPDYQFF. CDR3 coding DNA: TGTGCCAGCAGCGTAGAGAGCCCGGACTACCAGTTCTTC. Full variable domain (missing parts from reference TRBV9 and TRBJ2-1): DSGVTQTPKHLITATGQRVTLRCSPRSGDLSVYWYQQSLDQGLQFLIQYYNGEERAKGNILERFSAQQFPDLHSELNLSSLELGDSALYFCASSVESPDYQFFGPGTRLTVL.

This clonotype was counted at least ten times. The CDR3 is CASSVAASGTRTGEQFF. CDR3 nucleotide sequence: TGTGCCAGCAGCGTAGCGGCTAGCGGGACTAGGACCGGTGAGCAGTTCTTC. V gene TRBV9 combines with J gene TRBJ2-1, with TRBD2 identical over 9 bases. Looked up from germline, CDR1 is SGDLS and CDR2 is YYNGEE. CDR3 size: 17 residues. V trimming: 0 bases; J trimming: 9 bases; junction bases outside the gene matches: 13.

This clonotype has at least ten counts. The J gene is TRBJ1-2, the V gene TRBV9; 10 bases align to TRBD1. This CDR3 comprises 15 residues. Germline lookup yields CDR1 SGDLS and CDR2 YYNGEE. V lost 4 bases, J lost 3 bases, and 6 bases stayed unmatched. The DNA for the CDR3 is TGTGCCAGCAGCACTCGGACAGGGGGAGACTATGGCTACACCTTC. This encodes CASSTRTGGDYGYTF.

This rearrangement joins TRBV9 to TRBJ2-3; TRBD2 aligns across 7 bases. Germline V gives CDR1 SGDLS, CDR2 YYNGEE. V shed 3 bases and J 2 bases; nucleotides not matched to a gene: 3. This CDR3 spans 14 amino acids. DNA for the CDR3: TGTGCCAGCAGCGCCGGGGACTACACAGATACGCAGTATTTT. Amino acid sequence: CASSAGDYTDTQYF.

The V and J genes are TRBV9 and TRBJ2-7, with D perhaps matching TRBD1 or TRBD2 (5 bases each). CDR3 length: 12 amino acids. Trimming removed 3 bases at V and 6 bases at J, with 10 bases between. Germline-derived CDR1 and CDR2 are SGDLS and YYNGEE. Here the CDR3 reads CASSASGGEQYF. The CDR3 region has the DNA TGTGCCAGCAGCGCCAGTGGGGGCGAGCAGTACTTC.

This clonotype counts as medium-sized. The rearrangement uses TRBV9 and TRBJ2-2; no definite D call. The V and J ends lost 3 bases and 1 base respectively, with 4 bases between them. CDR1 is SGDLS, CDR2 YYNGEE, per germline. This CDR3 has 13 amino acids. For the CDR3, the DNA is TGTGCCAGCAGCGCAGGGAACACCGGGGAGCTGTTTTTT. It is translated as CASSAGNTGELFF.

This clonotype has a count of ten or more. V is TRBV9 and J is TRBJ1-5; no firm D call. The CDR3 contains 14 residues. Trimming shortened V by 6 bases and J by 0 bases, and 10 bases separated the two germline ends. Germline loops: CDR1 SGDLS, CDR2 YYNGEE. The CDR3 DNA sequence: TGTGCCAGCAATGTAGGAGATAGCAATCAGCCCCAGCATTTT. This encodes CASNVGDSNQPQHF.

This clonotype appeared many times. The rearrangement links TRBV9 to TRBJ2-1; D not certain. V was clipped by 4 bases and J by 10 bases, with 21 bases between them. Germline V gene lookup returns CDR1 SGDLS and CDR2 YYNGEE. The CDR3 spans 15 residues. The CDR3 nucleotides are TGTGCCAGCAGCACTCGCTATCAGCCACATGGCGAGCAGTTCTTC. Residues: CASSTRYQPHGEQFF.

Many counts were recorded for this clonotype. This chain joins TRBV9 and TRBJ2-1, with TRBD1 as a possible D gene (5 bases). CDR1 and CDR2 from the germline V gene are SGDLS and YYNGEE. This CDR3 region has 19 residues. Trimming took off 0 bases at V and 4 bases at J, with 23 bases between the two ends. The DNA of the CDR3 is TGTGCCAGCAGCGTAGATCCACTCAGGGTACCAAATTTATACAATGAGCAGTTCTTC. This encodes CASSVDPLRVPNLYNEQFF.